Listed below are T cell receptor beta chains from one sample, sequenced in a study of human T cells and chemical hapten exposure. TCRdb used MiXCR to reprocess the RACE reads, holding one entry per CDR3 protein. The sample lists 95,000 to 100,000 distinct CDR3 sequences; around 11% were seen once. Sequenced material: whole blood, taken in connection with sensitization to the hapten diphenylcyclopropenone (DPC). These receptors all come from a woman aged 40 to 50 with alopecia areata. Some clones in this sample may be carry-over from other donors' samples. Both conserved end residues are part of each CDR3. The D gene is left open where the match is weak. Size is omitted from some rows. Given values are once, few, many or a class for expanded clones.

v_call: TRBV9; d_call: TRBD1; clone_size: few; j_call: TRBJ2-5; cdr3_aa: CASSYRDRGYQETQYF; cdr3_nt: TGTGCCAGCAGCTACCGGGACAGGGGGTACCAAGAGACCCAGTACTTC
v_call: TRBV9; d_call: TRBD1; clone_size: many; j_call: TRBJ1-2; cdr3_aa: CASSPGQGDGYTF; cdr3_nt: TGTGCCAGCAGCCCAGGACAGGGTGATGGCTACACCTTC
v_call: TRBV7-9; d_call: NA; clone_size: NA; j_call: TRBJ2-2; cdr3_aa: CASSLAGTINTGELFF; cdr3_nt: TGTGCCAGCAGCTTAGCCGGGACAATCAACACCGGGGAGCTGTTTTTT
v_call: TRBV20-1; d_call: NA; clone_size: NA; j_call: TRBJ1-2; cdr3_aa: CSASTANYGYTF; cdr3_nt: TGCAGTGCTAGCACAGCTAACTATGGCTACACCTTC
v_call: TRBV20-1; d_call: NA; clone_size: few; j_call: TRBJ1-4; cdr3_aa: CSAAPGEKLFF; cdr3_nt: TGCAGTGCAGCTCCGGGGGAAAAACTGTTTTTT
v_call: TRBV7-9; d_call: TRBD2; clone_size: few; j_call: TRBJ2-5; cdr3_aa: CASSLGLAGASETQYF; cdr3_nt: TGTGCCAGCAGCTTAGGATTAGCGGGAGCCTCGGAGACCCAGTACTTC
v_call: TRBV5-1; d_call: NA; clone_size: NA; j_call: TRBJ2-7; cdr3_aa: CASSLAQNSYEQYF; cdr3_nt: TGCGCCAGCAGCTTGGCGCAGAACTCCTACGAGCAGTACTTC
v_call: TRBV20-1; d_call: NA; clone_size: few; j_call: TRBJ2-7; cdr3_aa: CSARETKLEQYF; cdr3_nt: TGCAGTGCTAGAGAGACTAAGCTCGAGCAGTACTTC
v_call: TRBV28; d_call: NA; clone_size: NA; j_call: TRBJ2-7; cdr3_aa: CASSFRDEQYF; cdr3_nt: TGTGCCAGCAGTTTCAGGGACGAGCAGTACTTC
v_call: TRBV7-2; d_call: NA; clone_size: NA; j_call: TRBJ2-3; cdr3_aa: CASSSQGRDTQYF; cdr3_nt: TGTGCCAGCAGCTCACAGGGAAGAGATACGCAGTATTTT
v_call: TRBV28; d_call: NA; clone_size: many; j_call: TRBJ1-4; cdr3_aa: CASTPALNEKLFF; cdr3_nt: TGTGCCAGCACCCCCGCACTTAATGAAAAACTGTTTTTT
v_call: TRBV15; d_call: NA; clone_size: few; j_call: TRBJ2-5; cdr3_aa: CATSRDPLARETQYF; cdr3_nt: TGTGCCACCAGCAGAGACCCACTAGCACGAGAGACCCAGTACTTC
v_call: TRBV7-9; d_call: NA; clone_size: few; j_call: TRBJ1-1; cdr3_aa: CASSFGEEATEAFF; cdr3_nt: TGTGCCAGCAGCTTTGGGGAGGAGGCCACTGAAGCTTTCTTT
v_call: TRBV5-1; d_call: NA; clone_size: NA; j_call: TRBJ1-1; cdr3_aa: CASTSRGQNTEAFF; cdr3_nt: TGCGCCAGCACCTCCAGGGGACAGAACACTGAAGCTTTCTTT
v_call: TRBV28; d_call: NA; clone_size: once; j_call: TRBJ1-5; cdr3_aa: CASSSGQNQPQHF; cdr3_nt: TGTGCCAGCAGTTCCGGACAGAATCAGCCCCAGCATTTT
v_call: TRBV6-1; d_call: NA; clone_size: many; j_call: TRBJ1-1; cdr3_aa: CASSRPDGKAFF; cdr3_nt: TGTGCCAGCAGTCGCCCGGACGGGAAAGCTTTCTTT
v_call: TRBV29-1; d_call: TRBD2; clone_size: NA; j_call: TRBJ2-5; cdr3_aa: CSVEGGGETQYF; cdr3_nt: TGCAGCGTTGAAGGCGGGGGAGAGACCCAGTACTTC
v_call: TRBV7-3; d_call: NA; clone_size: few; j_call: TRBJ2-1; cdr3_aa: CASSSMGAGLDEQFF; cdr3_nt: TGTGCCAGCAGCTCGATGGGGGCAGGTCTAGATGAGCAGTTCTTC
v_call: TRBV21-1; d_call: NA; clone_size: many; j_call: TRBJ2-5; cdr3_aa: CASSNGETQYF; cdr3_nt: TGTGCCAGCAGCAATGGTGAGACCCAGTACTTC
v_call: TRBV28; d_call: NA; clone_size: NA; j_call: TRBJ2-1; cdr3_aa: CASEGYVSNEQFF; cdr3_nt: TGTGCCAGCGAGGGATATGTCTCCAATGAGCAGTTCTTC
v_call: TRBV12-3/TRBV12-4; d_call: NA; clone_size: NA; j_call: TRBJ2-1; cdr3_aa: CASIWDPKGNEQFF; cdr3_nt: TGTGCCAGCATTTGGGACCCCAAAGGGAATGAGCAGTTCTTC
v_call: TRBV29-1; d_call: TRBD1; clone_size: NA; j_call: TRBJ1-1; cdr3_aa: CSVFYGTGVGEAFF; cdr3_nt: TGCAGCGTTTTCTACGGGACAGGGGTTGGGGAAGCTTTCTTT
v_call: TRBV6-6; d_call: NA; clone_size: many; j_call: TRBJ2-2; cdr3_aa: CASRQFLNTGELFF; cdr3_nt: TGTGCCAGCAGACAGTTTCTTAACACCGGGGAGCTGTTTTTT
v_call: TRBV7-2; d_call: TRBD2; clone_size: many; j_call: TRBJ2-5; cdr3_aa: CASSLVPAGGGETQYF; cdr3_nt: TGTGCCAGCAGCTTAGTTCCAGCGGGAGGAGGGGAGACCCAGTACTTC
v_call: TRBV7-9; d_call: TRBD2; clone_size: many; j_call: TRBJ2-1; cdr3_aa: CASSRGLAGAVEQFF; cdr3_nt: TGTGCCAGCAGTAGGGGACTAGCGGGAGCGGTTGAGCAGTTCTTC
v_call: TRBV28; d_call: TRBD1; clone_size: NA; j_call: TRBJ2-2; cdr3_aa: CASRKGQGNTGELFF; cdr3_nt: TGTGCCAGCAGGAAGGGACAGGGTAACACCGGGGAGCTGTTTTTT
v_call: TRBV6-2/TRBV6-3; d_call: NA; clone_size: NA; j_call: TRBJ1-2; cdr3_aa: CASSDQSYGCTF; cdr3_nt: TGTGCCAGCAGTGATCAGTCTTATGGCTGCACCTTC
v_call: TRBV13; d_call: NA; clone_size: NA; j_call: TRBJ1-1; cdr3_aa: CASIRNGGLNTEAFF; cdr3_nt: TGTGCCAGCATCCGTAACGGGGGGTTGAACACTGAAGCTTTCTTT
v_call: TRBV20-1; d_call: NA; clone_size: few; j_call: TRBJ2-5; cdr3_aa: CSARDTFLANQETQYF; cdr3_nt: TGCAGTGCTAGAGATACCTTTCTAGCGAACCAAGAGACCCAGTACTTC
v_call: TRBV7-9; d_call: NA; clone_size: many; j_call: TRBJ1-1; cdr3_aa: CASSLQGVGEAFF; cdr3_nt: TGTGCCAGCAGCTTACAGGGAGTAGGTGAAGCTTTCTTT
v_call: TRBV7-8; d_call: TRBD1; clone_size: many; j_call: TRBJ2-7; cdr3_aa: CASSPPGRGYSYEQYF; cdr3_nt: TGTGCCAGCAGCCCCCCGGGCAGGGGGTACTCCTACGAGCAGTACTTC
v_call: TRBV5-1; d_call: TRBD1; clone_size: few; j_call: TRBJ2-2; cdr3_aa: CASSQGAADGELFF; cdr3_nt: TGCGCCAGCAGCCAGGGGGCGGCTGACGGGGAGCTGTTTTTT
v_call: TRBV11-2; d_call: NA; clone_size: few; j_call: TRBJ1-1; cdr3_aa: CASSLGRGQAEAFF; cdr3_nt: TGTGCCAGCAGCTTAGGAAGGGGCCAGGCTGAAGCTTTCTTT
v_call: TRBV12-3/TRBV12-4; d_call: NA; clone_size: NA; j_call: TRBJ2-2; cdr3_aa: CASNPGFPGELFF; cdr3_nt: TGTGCCAGCAACCCAGGATTTCCCGGGGAGCTGTTTTTT
v_call: TRBV10-3; d_call: NA; clone_size: NA; j_call: TRBJ2-1; cdr3_aa: CAISESYEQFF; cdr3_nt: TGTGCCATCAGTGAGTCTTATGAGCAGTTCTTC
v_call: TRBV7-9; d_call: NA; clone_size: many; j_call: TRBJ1-1; cdr3_aa: CASSLRGMNTEAFF; cdr3_nt: TGTGCCAGCAGCTTGAGGGGTATGAACACTGAAGCTTTCTTT
v_call: TRBV7-2; d_call: TRBD1; clone_size: NA; j_call: TRBJ1-2; cdr3_aa: CASSLGDTGVRYGYTF; cdr3_nt: TGTGCCAGCAGCTTAGGGGATACAGGGGTGCGTTATGGCTACACCTTC
v_call: TRBV20-1; d_call: TRBD2; clone_size: NA; j_call: TRBJ2-7; cdr3_aa: CSALRASGSSEQYF; cdr3_nt: TGCAGTGCCCTTCGGGCTAGCGGGAGTTCCGAGCAGTACTTC
v_call: TRBV20-1; d_call: NA; clone_size: NA; j_call: TRBJ2-3; cdr3_aa: CSARAPGRSTDTQYF; cdr3_nt: TGCAGTGCTAGAGCCCCCGGGAGAAGCACAGATACGCAGTATTTT
v_call: TRBV11-3; d_call: NA; clone_size: NA; j_call: TRBJ1-1; cdr3_aa: CASSLNRETEAFF; cdr3_nt: TGTGCCAGCAGCTTAAACAGGGAGACTGAAGCTTTCTTT
v_call: TRBV30; d_call: TRBD2; clone_size: once; j_call: TRBJ2-1; cdr3_aa: CAWSGTSGRSYNEQFF; cdr3_nt: TGTGCCTGGAGTGGGACTAGCGGGAGGAGTTACAATGAGCAGTTCTTC
v_call: TRBV6-2/TRBV6-3; d_call: TRBD1; clone_size: few; j_call: TRBJ2-3; cdr3_aa: CASSRQGNTQYF; cdr3_nt: TGTGCCAGCAGTCGACAGGGAAATACGCAGTATTTT
v_call: TRBV6-2/TRBV6-3; d_call: TRBD2; clone_size: many; j_call: TRBJ2-1; cdr3_aa: CASGSGSNEQFF; cdr3_nt: TGTGCCAGCGGAAGCGGGAGCAATGAGCAGTTCTTC
v_call: TRBV29-1; d_call: NA; clone_size: many; j_call: TRBJ2-7; cdr3_aa: CSVEDPGAYEQYF; cdr3_nt: TGCAGCGTTGAAGATCCAGGGGCCTACGAGCAGTACTTC
v_call: TRBV4-2; d_call: NA; clone_size: NA; j_call: TRBJ1-5; cdr3_aa: CASSRNLPVNQPQHF; cdr3_nt: TGTGCCAGCAGCCGAAACTTACCTGTCAATCAGCCCCAGCATTTT
v_call: TRBV18; d_call: NA; clone_size: NA; j_call: TRBJ1-4; cdr3_aa: CASSPSRRNEKLFF; cdr3_nt: TGTGCCAGCTCACCGTCGAGGAGGAATGAAAAACTGTTTTTT
v_call: TRBV15; d_call: NA; clone_size: NA; j_call: TRBJ2-3; cdr3_aa: CATSREGRTVTDTQYF; cdr3_nt: TGTGCCACCAGCAGAGAGGGGAGGACAGTCACAGATACGCAGTATTTT
v_call: TRBV18; d_call: NA; clone_size: NA; j_call: TRBJ2-3; cdr3_aa: CASSPEGGLSTDTQYF; cdr3_nt: TGTGCCAGCTCACCCGAGGGGGGGTTGAGCACAGATACGCAGTATTTT
v_call: TRBV5-4; d_call: NA; clone_size: few; j_call: TRBJ2-2; cdr3_aa: CASSFSAGSGTGELFF; cdr3_nt: TGTGCCAGCAGCTTTTCGGCGGGGTCAGGTACCGGGGAGCTGTTTTTT
v_call: TRBV7-3; d_call: NA; clone_size: once; j_call: TRBJ2-2; cdr3_aa: CASSLSQPLNTGELFF; cdr3_nt: TGTGCCAGCAGCTTAAGCCAGCCTTTGAACACCGGGGAGCTGTTTTTT
v_call: TRBV27; d_call: NA; clone_size: few; j_call: TRBJ1-5; cdr3_aa: CASSLLGLLLRQPQHF; cdr3_nt: TGTGCCAGCAGTTTATTAGGACTCCTCCTAAGGCAGCCCCAGCATTTT